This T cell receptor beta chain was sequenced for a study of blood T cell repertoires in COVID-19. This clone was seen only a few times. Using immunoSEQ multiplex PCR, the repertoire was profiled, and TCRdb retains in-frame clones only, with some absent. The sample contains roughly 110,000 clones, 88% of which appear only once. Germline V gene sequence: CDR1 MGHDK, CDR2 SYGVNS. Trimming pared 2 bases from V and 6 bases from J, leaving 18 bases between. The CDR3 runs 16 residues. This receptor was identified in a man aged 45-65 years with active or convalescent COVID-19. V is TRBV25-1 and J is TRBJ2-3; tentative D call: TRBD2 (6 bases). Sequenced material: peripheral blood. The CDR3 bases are TGTGCCAGCAGTGAAGCCAGCGGGCCCCTTGGGGATACGCAGTATTTT. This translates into CASSEASGPLGDTQYF.